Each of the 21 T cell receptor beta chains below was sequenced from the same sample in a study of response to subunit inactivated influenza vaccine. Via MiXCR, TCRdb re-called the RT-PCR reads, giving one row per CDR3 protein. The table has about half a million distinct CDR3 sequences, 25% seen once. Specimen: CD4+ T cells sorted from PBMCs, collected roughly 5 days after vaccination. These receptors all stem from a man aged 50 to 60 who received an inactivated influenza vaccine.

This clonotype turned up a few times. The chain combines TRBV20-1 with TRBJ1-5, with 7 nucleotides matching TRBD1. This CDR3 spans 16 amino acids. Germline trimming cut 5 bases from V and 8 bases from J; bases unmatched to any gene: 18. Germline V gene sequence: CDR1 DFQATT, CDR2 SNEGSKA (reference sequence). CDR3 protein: CSALRPGDSPLKPQHF. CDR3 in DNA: TGCAGTGCTCTTCGACCGGGGGACAGTCCCTTGAAGCCCCAGCATTTT.

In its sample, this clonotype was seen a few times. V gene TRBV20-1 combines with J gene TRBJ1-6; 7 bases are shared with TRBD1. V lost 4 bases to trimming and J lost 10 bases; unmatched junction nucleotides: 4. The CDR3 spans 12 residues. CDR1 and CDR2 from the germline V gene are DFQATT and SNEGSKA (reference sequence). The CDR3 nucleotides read TGCAGTGCTAAGACAGGGTCCTCACCCCTCCACTTT. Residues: CSAKTGSSPLHF.

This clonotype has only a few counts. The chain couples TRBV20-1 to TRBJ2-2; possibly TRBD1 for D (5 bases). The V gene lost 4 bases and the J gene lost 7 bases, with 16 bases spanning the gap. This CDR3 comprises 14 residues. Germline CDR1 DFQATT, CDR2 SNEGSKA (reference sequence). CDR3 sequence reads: CSATLGQGSGELFF. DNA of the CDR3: TGCAGTGCTACCCTCGGGCAGGGCAGCGGGGAGCTGTTTTTT.

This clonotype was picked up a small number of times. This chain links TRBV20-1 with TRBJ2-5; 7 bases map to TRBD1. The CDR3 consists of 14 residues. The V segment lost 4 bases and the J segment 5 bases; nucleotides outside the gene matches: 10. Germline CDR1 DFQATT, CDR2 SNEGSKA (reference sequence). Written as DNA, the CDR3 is TGCAGTGCTACACCACAGGGGCGGTGGGAGACCCAGTACTTC. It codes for CSATPQGRWETQYF.

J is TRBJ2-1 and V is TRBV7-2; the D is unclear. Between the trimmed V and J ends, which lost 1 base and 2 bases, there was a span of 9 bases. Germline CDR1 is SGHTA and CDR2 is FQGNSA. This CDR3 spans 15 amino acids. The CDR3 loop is CASSLVAITYNEQFF. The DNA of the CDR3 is TGTGCCAGCAGCTTAGTGGCGATCACCTACAATGAGCAGTTCTTC.

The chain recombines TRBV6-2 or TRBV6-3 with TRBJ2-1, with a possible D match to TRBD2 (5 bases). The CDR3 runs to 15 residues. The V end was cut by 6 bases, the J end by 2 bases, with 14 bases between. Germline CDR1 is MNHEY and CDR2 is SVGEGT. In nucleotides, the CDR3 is TGTGCCAGCAGCCGTTCCGACGGGGCCTACAATGAGCAGTTCTTC. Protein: CASSRSDGAYNEQFF.

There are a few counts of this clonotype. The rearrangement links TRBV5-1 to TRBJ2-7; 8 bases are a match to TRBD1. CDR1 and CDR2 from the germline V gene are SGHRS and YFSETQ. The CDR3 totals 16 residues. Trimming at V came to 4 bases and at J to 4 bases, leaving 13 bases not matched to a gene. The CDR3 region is CASSLQNFGQGYEQYF. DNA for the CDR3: TGCGCCAGCAGCCTACAAAATTTCGGACAGGGATACGAGCAGTACTTC.

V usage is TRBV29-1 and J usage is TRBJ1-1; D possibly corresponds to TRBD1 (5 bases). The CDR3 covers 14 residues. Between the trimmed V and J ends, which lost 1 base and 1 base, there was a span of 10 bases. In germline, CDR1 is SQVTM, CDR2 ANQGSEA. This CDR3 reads CSVEGRAANTEAFF. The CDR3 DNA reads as TGCAGCGTTGAAGGCAGGGCGGCGAACACTGAAGCTTTCTTT.

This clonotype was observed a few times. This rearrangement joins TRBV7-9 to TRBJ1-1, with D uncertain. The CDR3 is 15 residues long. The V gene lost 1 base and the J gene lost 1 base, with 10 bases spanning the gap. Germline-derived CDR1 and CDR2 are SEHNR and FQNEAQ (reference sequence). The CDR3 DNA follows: TGTGCCAGCAGCTTAGATGGCCCCAGGAACACTGAAGCTTTCTTT. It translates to CASSLDGPRNTEAFF.

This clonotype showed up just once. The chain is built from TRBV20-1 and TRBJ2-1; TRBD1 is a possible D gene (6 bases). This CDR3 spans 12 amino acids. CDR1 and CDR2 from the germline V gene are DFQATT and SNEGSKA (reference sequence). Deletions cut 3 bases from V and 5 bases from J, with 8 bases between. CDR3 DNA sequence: TGCAGTGCTAGGGGACATAACAATGAGCAGTTCTTC. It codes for CSARGHNNEQFF.

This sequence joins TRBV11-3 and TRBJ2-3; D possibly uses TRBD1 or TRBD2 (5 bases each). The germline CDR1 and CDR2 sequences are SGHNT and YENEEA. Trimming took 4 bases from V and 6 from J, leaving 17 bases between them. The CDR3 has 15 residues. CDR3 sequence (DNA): TGTGCCAGCAGCTCATCCGGGGCGAGTAGCGATACGCAGTATTTT. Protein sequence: CASSSSGASSDTQYF.

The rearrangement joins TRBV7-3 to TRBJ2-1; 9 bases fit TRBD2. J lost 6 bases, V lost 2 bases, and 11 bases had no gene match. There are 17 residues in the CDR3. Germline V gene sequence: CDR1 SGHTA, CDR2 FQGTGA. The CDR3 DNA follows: TGTGCCAGCAGCTTATTTCCTAGCGGGACGGGTGTCAATGAGCAGTTCTTC. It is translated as CASSLFPSGTGVNEQFF.

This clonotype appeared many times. CDR3 sequence (DNA): TGTGCCAGCAGCGAACGTGGCTTTAGCTACGAGCAGTACTTC. Protein sequence: CASSERGFSYEQYF. The chain is built from TRBV6-1 and TRBJ2-7; D is uncertain. V lost 6 bases to trimming and J lost 3 bases, with 15 bases between them. The CDR3 contains 14 residues. From germline, CDR1 is MNHNS and CDR2 SASEGT.

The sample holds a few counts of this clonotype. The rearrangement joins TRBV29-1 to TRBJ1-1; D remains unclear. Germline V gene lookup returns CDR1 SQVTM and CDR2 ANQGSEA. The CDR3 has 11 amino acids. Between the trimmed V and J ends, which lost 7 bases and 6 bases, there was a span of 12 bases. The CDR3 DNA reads TGCAGCGCGCGGGATCGGGCTGAAGCTTTCTTT. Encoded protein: CSARDRAEAFF.

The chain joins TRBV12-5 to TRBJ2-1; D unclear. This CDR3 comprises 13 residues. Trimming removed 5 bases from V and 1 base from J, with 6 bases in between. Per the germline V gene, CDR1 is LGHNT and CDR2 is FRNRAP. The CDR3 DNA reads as TGTGCTAGTGGTATGGGATCCTACAATGAGCAGTTCTTC. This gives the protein CASGMGSYNEQFF.

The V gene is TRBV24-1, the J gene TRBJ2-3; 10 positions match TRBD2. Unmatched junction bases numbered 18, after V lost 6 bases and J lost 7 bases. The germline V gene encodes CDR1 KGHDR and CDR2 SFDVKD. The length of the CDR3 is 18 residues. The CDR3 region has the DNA TGTGCCACCAGTTCGGCTAGCGGGGGCCCGTCGGGAGAGAATACGCAGTATTTT. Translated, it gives CATSSASGGPSGENTQYF.

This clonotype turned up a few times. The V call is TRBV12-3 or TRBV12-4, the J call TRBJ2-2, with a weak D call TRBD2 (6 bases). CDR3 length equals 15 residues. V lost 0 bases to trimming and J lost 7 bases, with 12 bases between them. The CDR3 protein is CASSLAGGRNGELFF. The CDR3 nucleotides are TGTGCCAGCAGTTTAGCTGGAGGGCGCAACGGGGAGCTGTTTTTT.

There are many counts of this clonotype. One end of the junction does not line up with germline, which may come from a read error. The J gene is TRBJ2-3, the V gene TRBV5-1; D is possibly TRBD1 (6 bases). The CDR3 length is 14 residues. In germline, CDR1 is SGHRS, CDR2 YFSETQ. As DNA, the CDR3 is TGTGCCAGCAGCCTCGGGACATCCACAGATACGCAGTATTTT. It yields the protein CASSLGTSTDTQYF.

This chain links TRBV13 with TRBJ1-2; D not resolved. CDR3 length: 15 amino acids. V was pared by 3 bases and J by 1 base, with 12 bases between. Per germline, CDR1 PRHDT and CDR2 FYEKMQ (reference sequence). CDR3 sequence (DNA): TGTGCCAGCAGCTTCGGTGTGATGGGTAACTATGGCTACACCTTC. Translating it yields CASSFGVMGNYGYTF.

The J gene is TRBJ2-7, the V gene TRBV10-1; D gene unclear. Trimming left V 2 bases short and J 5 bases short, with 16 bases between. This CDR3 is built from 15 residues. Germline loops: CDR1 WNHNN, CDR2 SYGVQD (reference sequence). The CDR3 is CASSETPRPYNEQYF. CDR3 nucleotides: TGCGCCAGCAGTGAGACCCCTCGACCCTACAACGAGCAGTACTTC.

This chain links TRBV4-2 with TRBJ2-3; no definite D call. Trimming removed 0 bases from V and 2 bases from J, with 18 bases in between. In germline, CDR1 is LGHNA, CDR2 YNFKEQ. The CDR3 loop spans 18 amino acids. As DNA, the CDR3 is TGTGCCAGCAGCCAAGATCTAGGGCTTGCTTATAACACAGATACGCAGTATTTT. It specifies CASSQDLGLAYNTDTQYF.